A single sample gave rise to the 6 T cell receptor beta chains below, sequenced in a study of T cell changes during pregnancy in multiple sclerosis. Assay: immunoSEQ multiplex PCR; the TCRdb copy retains only in-frame clones and omits some. The sample lists more than 45,000 clones; 88% were seen once. The input for sequencing was CD4+ T cells from peripheral blood mononuclear cells, taken in the second trimester of pregnancy. The receptors stem from a female donor with multiple sclerosis, enrolled in a pregnancy study.

The chain joins TRBV7-6 to TRBJ2-2; D perhaps matches TRBD1 (6 bases). There are 17 residues in the CDR3. V gave up 2 bases and J gave up 1 base, with 14 bases separating them. CDR1 SGHVS and CDR2 FNYEAQ come from the germline V gene. The CDR3 DNA is TGTGCCAGCAGCTTATGGACAGACATTAAGAACACCGGGGAGCTGTTTTTT. This sequence encodes CASSLWTDIKNTGELFF.

The genes are TRBV5-1 and TRBJ2-5; tentatively, D is TRBD1 (6 bases). The V gene's germline CDR1 is SGHRS and CDR2 YFSETQ. The length of the CDR3 is 15 residues. Trimming pared 0 bases from V and 5 bases from J, leaving 14 bases between. The CDR3 coding sequence is TGCGCCAGCAGCTTGGACCAGGGGCGTAGGGAGACCCAGTACTTC. This sequence encodes CASSLDQGRRETQYF.

The J gene is TRBJ1-1, the V gene TRBV5-6, with 9 nucleotides matching TRBD1. V was clipped by 7 bases and J by 4 bases; unmatched bases: 8. The V gene's germline CDR1 is SGHDT and CDR2 YYEEEE. The CDR3 spans 14 residues. CDR3 loop: CASLRDRVATEAFF. The CDR3 nucleotides are TGTGCCAGCCTCAGGGACAGGGTGGCCACTGAAGCTTTCTTT.

This rearrangement joins TRBV18 to TRBJ2-3; possibly TRBD2 for D (5 bases). The CDR3 is 14 residues long. V was clipped by 4 bases and J by 6 bases, with 14 bases between them. Germline V lookup: CDR1 KGHSH, CDR2 LQKENI. The CDR3 bases are TGTGCCAGCTCACGGTCTGTGGGCGGGGATACGCAGTATTTT. It is translated as CASSRSVGGDTQYF.

V usage is TRBV28 and J usage is TRBJ1-2; D gene uncertain. Germline CDR1 MDHEN, CDR2 SYDVKM. The CDR3 is 14 amino acids. Trimming left V 3 bases short and J 2 bases short, with 10 bases between. In DNA, the CDR3 is TGTGCCAGCAGTTTGCCACTTTCGAACTATGGCTACACCTTC. Its protein is CASSLPLSNYGYTF.

As for this clone: The junction and the germline gene differ at one end; a read error may be behind it. V and J are TRBV30 and TRBJ2-1; 10 nucleotides line up with TRBD2. Germline CDR1 GTSNPN, CDR2 SVGIG (reference sequence). This CDR3 contains 14 residues. CDR3 loop: CARSTSGTYNEQFF. CDR3 sequence (DNA): TGTGCCCGGAGTACTAGCGGGACCTACAATGAGCAGTTCTTC.